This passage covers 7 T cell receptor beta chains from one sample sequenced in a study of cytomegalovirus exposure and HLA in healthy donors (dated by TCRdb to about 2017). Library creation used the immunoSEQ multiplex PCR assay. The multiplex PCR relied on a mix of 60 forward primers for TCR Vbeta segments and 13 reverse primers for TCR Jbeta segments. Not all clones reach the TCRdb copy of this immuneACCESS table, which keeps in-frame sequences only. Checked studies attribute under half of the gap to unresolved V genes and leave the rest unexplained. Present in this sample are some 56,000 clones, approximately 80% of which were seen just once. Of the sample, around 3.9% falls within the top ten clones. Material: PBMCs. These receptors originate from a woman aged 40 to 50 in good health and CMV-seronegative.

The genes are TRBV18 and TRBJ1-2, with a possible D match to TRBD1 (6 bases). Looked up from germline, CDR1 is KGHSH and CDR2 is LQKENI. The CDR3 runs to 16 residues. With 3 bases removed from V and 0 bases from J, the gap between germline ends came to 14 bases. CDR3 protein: CASSPPGTQANYGYTF. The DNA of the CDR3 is TGTGCCAGCTCACCGCCTGGGACACAAGCTAACTATGGCTACACCTTC.

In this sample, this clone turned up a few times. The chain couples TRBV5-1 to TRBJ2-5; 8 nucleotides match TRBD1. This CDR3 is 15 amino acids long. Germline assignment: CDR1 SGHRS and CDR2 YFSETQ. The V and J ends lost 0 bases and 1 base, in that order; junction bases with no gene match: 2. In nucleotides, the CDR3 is TGCGCCAGCAGCTTGGGAGGGACAGGCCAAGAGACCCAGTACTTC. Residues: CASSLGGTGQETQYF.

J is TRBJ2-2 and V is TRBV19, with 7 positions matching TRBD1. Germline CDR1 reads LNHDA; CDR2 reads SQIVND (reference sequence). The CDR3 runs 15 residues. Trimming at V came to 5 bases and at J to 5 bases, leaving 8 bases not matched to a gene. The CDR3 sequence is CASSGRGGLTGELFF. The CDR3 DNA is TGTGCCAGTAGTGGGAGAGGGGGCTTAACCGGGGAGCTGTTTTTT. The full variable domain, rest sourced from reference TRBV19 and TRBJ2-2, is DGGITQSPKYLFRKEGQNVTLSCEQNLNHDAMYWYRQDPGQGLRLIYYSQIVNDFQKGDIAEGYSVSREKKESFPLTVTSAQKNPTAFYLCASSGRGGLTGELFFGEGSRLTVL.

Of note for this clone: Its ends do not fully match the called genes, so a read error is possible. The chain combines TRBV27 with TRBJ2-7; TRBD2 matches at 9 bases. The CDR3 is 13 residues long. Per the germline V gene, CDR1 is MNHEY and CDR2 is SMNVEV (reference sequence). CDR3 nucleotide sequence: TGTGCCACCAGTAGCGGGAGTAGCGACGAGCAGTACTTC. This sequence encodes CATSSGSSDEQYF.

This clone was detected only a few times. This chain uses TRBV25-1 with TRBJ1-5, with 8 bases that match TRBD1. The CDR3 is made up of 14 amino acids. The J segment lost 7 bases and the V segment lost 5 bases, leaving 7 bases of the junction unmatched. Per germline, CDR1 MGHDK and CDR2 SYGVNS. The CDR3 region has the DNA TGTGCCAGCAGTCCGACAGGGGTCAGACAGCCCCAGCATTTT. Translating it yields CASSPTGVRQPQHF.

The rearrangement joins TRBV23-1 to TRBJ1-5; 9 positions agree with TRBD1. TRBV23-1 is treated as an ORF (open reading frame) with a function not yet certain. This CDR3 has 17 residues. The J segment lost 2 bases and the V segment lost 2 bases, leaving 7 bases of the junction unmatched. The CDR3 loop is CASSQLRDRGGNQPQHF. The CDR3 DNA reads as TGCGCCAGCAGTCAACTAAGAGACAGGGGGGGCAATCAGCCCCAGCATTTT.

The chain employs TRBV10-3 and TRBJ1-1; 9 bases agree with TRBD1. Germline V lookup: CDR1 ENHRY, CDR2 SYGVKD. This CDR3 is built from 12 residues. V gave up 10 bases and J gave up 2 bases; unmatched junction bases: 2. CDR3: CATGQGNTEAFF. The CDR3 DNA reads TGTGCCACGGGACAGGGCAACACTGAAGCTTTCTTT.